This T cell receptor beta chain appears in the sequencing data of a study of technical replicates of blood from a few donors (dated by TCRdb to 2015 to 2018). In regard to this clone: Its recognized antigen is unknown. No base-level quality is on record; no much larger clone is a single base apart.

Preparation of the library involved the immunoSEQ multiplex PCR assay. TCRdb stores this immuneACCESS table with in-frame sequences only. Part of the clones is absent; in the studies checked, under half of the shortfall reflects unresolved V genes, and no reason is known for the rest. The sample table lists about 81,000 clones, 90% to 98% of them with a count of one. Around 0.2% of the sample is held by the ten biggest clonotypes. Between the V and J ends, shortened by 7 bases and 0 bases respectively, the junction contains 6 bases. The CDR3, cysteine through phenylalanine, is 11 amino acids long. Of all the DNA, just the CDR3 is kept, 33 bases in frame from base 1. CDR1 and CDR2, per the germline V gene, are SQVTM and ANQGSEA.

Sequencing used T cells isolated from PBMCs. The sequence was obtained from a human donor in good health. The chain joins TRBV29-1 to TRBJ1-1, with the D gene not clear enough to name. CDR3 region: CSAIVNTEAFF. The DNA sequence is given as TGCAGCGCTATAGTGAACACTGAAGCTTTCTTT.